These T cell receptor beta chains were read from a single sample in a study of blood T cell repertoires in COVID-19. Data came from immunoSEQ multiplex PCR; TCRdb stores just in-frame clones and leaves some out. This sample has about 24,000 clones, with 85% to 90% found just once. Input material: peripheral blood. These receptors all come from a man in his sixties or seventies with COVID-19, enrolled during active disease. CDR3s include the opening cysteine and the closing phenylalanine or tryptophan. The D gene is left open where the match is weak. Where a row states a size, it is once, few, many or the class of an expanded clone; other rows omit it.

length | size | J | V | D | DNA | CDR3
12 | few | TRBJ1-5 | TRBV21-1 | . | TGTGCCAGCAGCTCTCGAGGGGGGGCCCAGCATTTT | CASSSRGGAQHF
13 | . | TRBJ1-5 | TRBV19 | . | TGTGCCAGTAGTCTTCGCGGGGATCAGCCCCAGCATTTT | CASSLRGDQPQHF
12 | once | TRBJ2-1 | TRBV7-9 | . | TGTGCCAGCAGCCCCGGGTCTCTTGAGCAGTTCTTC | CASSPGSLEQFF
14 | . | TRBJ1-2 | TRBV3-1/TRBV3-2 | TRBD1 | TGTGCCAGCAGCCCGGGACAGAGCCTGGGCGGCTACACCTTC | CASSPGQSLGGYTF
15 | . | TRBJ2-7 | TRBV9 | . | TGTGCCAGCAGCGTAGATACCAGGGCCCCCTACGAGCAGTACTTC | CASSVDTRAPYEQYF
16 | . | TRBJ2-1 | TRBV9 | . | TGTGCCAGCAGACATAGACACAATAGCTCCTACAATGAGCAGTTCTTC | CASRHRHNSSYNEQFF
14 | . | TRBJ1-5 | TRBV27 | . | TGTGCCAGCAGTCCCAGGGGCCCAAATCAGCCCCAGCATTTT | CASSPRGPNQPQHF
16 | . | TRBJ2-3 | TRBV20-1 | . | TGCAGTGCTAGTATTCCCCAGGGGGGAGGCACAGATACGCAGTATTTT | CSASIPQGGGTDTQYF
15 | once | TRBJ2-7 | TRBV5-1 | . | TGCGCCAGCAGCTTGACGCTAACTAGCTCCTACGAGCAGTACTTC | CASSLTLTSSYEQYF
17 | . | TRBJ1-1 | TRBV18 | . | TGTGCCAGCTCACCACTGAGTGGGGCGCATGGGAACACTGAAGCTTTCTTT | CASSPLSGAHGNTEAFF
12 | . | TRBJ1-2 | TRBV19 | . | TGTGCCAGTAGTCCGGGGATTCATGGCTACACCTTC | CASSPGIHGYTF
11 | . | TRBJ1-1 | TRBV20-1 | TRBD1 | TGCAGTCCTACAGGGGCCACTGAAGCTTTCTTT | CSPTGATEAFF
12 | . | TRBJ1-4 | TRBV6-5 | . | TGTGCCAGCGGGGCGAATAGTAGAAAACTGTTTTTT | CASGANSRKLFF
12 | . | TRBJ2-7 | TRBV10-2 | . | TGCGCCAGCAGGGACAACCCCTACGAGCAGTACTTC | CASRDNPYEQYF
15 | . | TRBJ2-1 | TRBV7-2 | TRBD2 | TGTGCCAGCAGCCTAATGGGACTAGCTCAGAATGAGCAGTTCTTC | CASSLMGLAQNEQFF
14 | . | TRBJ1-1 | TRBV5-6 | . | TGTGCCAGCAGCTTGGCAGGACAGACTCATGAAGCTTTCTTT | CASSLAGQTHEAFF
14 | . | TRBJ2-7 | TRBV11-2 | . | TGTGCCAGCAGCCCGATGACAGGTACCTACGAGCAGTACTTC | CASSPMTGTYEQYF
15 | . | TRBJ2-2 | TRBV5-1 | . | TGCGCCAGCAGCTTGGGACAATCGAACACCGGGGAGCTGTTTTTT | CASSLGQSNTGELFF
11 | once | TRBJ2-6 | TRBV6-6 | . | TGTGCCAGCACCTCAGGGAATCGAGTGACTTTC | CASTSGNRVTF